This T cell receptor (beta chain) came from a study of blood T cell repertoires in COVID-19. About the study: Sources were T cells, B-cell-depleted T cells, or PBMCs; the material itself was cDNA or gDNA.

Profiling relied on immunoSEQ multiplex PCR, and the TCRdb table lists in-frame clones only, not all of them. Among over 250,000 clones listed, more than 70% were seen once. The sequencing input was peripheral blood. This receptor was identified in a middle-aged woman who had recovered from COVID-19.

CDR3 amino acids: CASSLRGSDNEQFF. The CDR3 region has the DNA TGTGCCAGCAGCCTCCGGGGGAGTGACAATGAGCAGTTCTTC. The chain is built from TRBV3-1 (or the pseudogene TRBV3-2) and TRBJ2-1; D may be TRBD2 (6 bases). Trimming took 4 bases from V and 5 from J, leaving 12 bases between them. This CDR3 contains 14 residues. Germline V gives CDR1 LGHDT, CDR2 YNNKEL (reference sequence).